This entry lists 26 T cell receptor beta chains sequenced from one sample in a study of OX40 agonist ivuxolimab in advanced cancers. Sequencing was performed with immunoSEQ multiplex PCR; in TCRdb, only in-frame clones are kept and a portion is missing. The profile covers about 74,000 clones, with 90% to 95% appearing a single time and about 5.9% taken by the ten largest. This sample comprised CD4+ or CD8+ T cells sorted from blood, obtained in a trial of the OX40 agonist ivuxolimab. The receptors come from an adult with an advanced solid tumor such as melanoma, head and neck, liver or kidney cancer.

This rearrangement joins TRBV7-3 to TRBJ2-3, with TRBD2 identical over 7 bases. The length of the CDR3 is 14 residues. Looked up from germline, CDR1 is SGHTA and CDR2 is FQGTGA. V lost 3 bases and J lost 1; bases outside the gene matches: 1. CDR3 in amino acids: CASSFAGGTDTQYF. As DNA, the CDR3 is TGTGCCAGCAGCTTTGCGGGGGGCACAGATACGCAGTATTTT.

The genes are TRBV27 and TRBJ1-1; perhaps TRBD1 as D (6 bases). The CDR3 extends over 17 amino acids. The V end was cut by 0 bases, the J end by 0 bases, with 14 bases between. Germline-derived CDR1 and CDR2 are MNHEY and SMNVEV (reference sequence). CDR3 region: CASSLSQGASMNTEAFF. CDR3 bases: TGTGCCAGCAGTTTATCACAGGGCGCAAGCATGAACACTGAAGCTTTCTTT.

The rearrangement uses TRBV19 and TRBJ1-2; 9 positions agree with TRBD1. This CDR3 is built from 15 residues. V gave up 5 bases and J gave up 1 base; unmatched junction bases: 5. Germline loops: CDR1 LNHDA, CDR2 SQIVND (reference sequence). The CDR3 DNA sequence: TGTGCCAGTAGTCCCGGGACAGGGATTAACTATGGCTACACCTTC. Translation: CASSPGTGINYGYTF.

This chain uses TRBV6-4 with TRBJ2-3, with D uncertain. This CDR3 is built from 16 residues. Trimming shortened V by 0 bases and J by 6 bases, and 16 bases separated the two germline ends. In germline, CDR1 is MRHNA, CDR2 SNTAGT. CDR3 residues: CASSDSVGPSPDTQYF. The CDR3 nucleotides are TGTGCCAGCAGTGACTCAGTGGGCCCATCCCCGGATACGCAGTATTTT.

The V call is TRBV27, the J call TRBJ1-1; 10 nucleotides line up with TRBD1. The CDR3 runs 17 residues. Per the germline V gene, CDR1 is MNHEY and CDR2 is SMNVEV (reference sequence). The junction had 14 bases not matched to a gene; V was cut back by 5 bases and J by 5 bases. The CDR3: CASSGPGQGPLRTEAFF. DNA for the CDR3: TGTGCCAGCAGTGGGCCGGGACAGGGGCCCCTAAGGACTGAAGCTTTCTTT.

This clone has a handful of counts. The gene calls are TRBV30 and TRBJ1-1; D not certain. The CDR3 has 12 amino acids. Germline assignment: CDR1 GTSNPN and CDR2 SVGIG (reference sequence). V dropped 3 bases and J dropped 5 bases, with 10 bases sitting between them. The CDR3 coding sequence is TGTGCCTGGAGGGGCGTGCAAACTGAAGCTTTCTTT. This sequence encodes CAWRGVQTEAFF. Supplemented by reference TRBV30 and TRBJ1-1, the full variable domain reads SQTIHQWPATLVQPVGSPLSLECTVEGTSNPNLYWYRQAAGRGLQLLFYSVGIGQISSEVPQNLSASRPQDRQFILSSKKLLLSDSGFYLCAWRGVQTEAFFGQGTRLTVV.

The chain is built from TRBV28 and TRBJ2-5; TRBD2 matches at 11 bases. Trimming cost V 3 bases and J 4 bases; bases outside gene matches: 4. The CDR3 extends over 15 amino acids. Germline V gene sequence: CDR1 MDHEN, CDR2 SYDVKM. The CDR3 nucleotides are TGTGCCAGCAGTTTGGGTCTAGCGGGGGGAGAGACCCAGTACTTC. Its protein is CASSLGLAGGETQYF.

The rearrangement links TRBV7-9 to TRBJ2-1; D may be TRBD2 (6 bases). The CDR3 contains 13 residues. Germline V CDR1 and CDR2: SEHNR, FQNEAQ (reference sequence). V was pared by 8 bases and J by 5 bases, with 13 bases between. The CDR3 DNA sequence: TGTGCCAGCGCGGGACTCACAAACAATGAGCAGTTCTTC. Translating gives CASAGLTNNEQFF.

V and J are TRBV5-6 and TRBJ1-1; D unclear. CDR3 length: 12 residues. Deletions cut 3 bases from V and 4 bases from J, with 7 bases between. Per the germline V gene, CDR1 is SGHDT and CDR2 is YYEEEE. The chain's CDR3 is CASSWRGTEAFF. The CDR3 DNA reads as TGTGCCAGCAGCTGGAGAGGCACTGAAGCTTTCTTT.

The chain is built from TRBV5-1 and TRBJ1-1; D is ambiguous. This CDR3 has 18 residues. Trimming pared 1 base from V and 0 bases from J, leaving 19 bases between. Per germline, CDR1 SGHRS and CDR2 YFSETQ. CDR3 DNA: TGCGCCAGCAGCTTGAAGTCCAGGACCCTGACTATGAACACTGAAGCTTTCTTT. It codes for CASSLKSRTLTMNTEAFF.

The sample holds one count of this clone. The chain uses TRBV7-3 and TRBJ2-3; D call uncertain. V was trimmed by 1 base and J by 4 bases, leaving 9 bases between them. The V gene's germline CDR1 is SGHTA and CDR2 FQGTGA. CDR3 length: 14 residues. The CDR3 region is CASSLNDVADTQYF. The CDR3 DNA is TGTGCCAGCAGCTTAAATGACGTGGCAGATACGCAGTATTTT. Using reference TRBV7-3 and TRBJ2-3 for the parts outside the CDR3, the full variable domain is GAGVSQTPSNKVTEKGKYVELRCDPISGHTALYWYRQSLGQGPEFLIYFQGTGAADDSGLPNDRFFAVRPEGSVSTLKIQRTERGDSAVYLCASSLNDVADTQYFGPGTRLTVL.

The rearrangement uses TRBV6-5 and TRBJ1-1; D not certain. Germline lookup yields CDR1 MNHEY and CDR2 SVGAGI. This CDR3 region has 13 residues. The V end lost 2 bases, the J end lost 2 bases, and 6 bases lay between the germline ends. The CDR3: CASSYGPNTEAFF. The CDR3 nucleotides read TGTGCCAGCAGTTACGGGCCAAACACTGAAGCTTTCTTT.

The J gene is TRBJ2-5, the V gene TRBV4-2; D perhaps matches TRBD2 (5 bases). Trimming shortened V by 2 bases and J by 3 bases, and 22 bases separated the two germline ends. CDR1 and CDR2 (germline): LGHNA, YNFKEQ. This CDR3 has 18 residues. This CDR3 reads CASSQFLGSVSLEETQYF. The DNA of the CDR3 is TGTGCCAGCAGCCAATTTCTAGGTAGCGTAAGCCTCGAAGAGACCCAGTACTTC.

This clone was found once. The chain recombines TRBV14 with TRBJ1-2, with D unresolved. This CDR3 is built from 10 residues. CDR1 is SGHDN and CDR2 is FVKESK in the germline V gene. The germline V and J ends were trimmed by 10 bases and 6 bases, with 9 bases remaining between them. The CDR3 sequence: CATGEDGYTF. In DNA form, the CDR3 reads TGTGCCACTGGGGAGGATGGCTACACCTTC.

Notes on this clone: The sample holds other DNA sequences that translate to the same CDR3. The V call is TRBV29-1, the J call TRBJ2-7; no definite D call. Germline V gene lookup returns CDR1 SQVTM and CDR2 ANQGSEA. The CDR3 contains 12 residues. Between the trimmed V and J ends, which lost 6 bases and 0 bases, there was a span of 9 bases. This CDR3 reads CSVLRSSYEQYF. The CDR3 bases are TGCAGCGTCCTACGGAGCTCCTACGAGCAGTACTTC.

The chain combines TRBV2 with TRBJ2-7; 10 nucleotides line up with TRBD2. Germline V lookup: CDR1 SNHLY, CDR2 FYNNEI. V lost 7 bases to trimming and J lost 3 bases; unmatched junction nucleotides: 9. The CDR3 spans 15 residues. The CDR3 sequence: CASTESASGGYEQYF. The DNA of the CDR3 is TGTGCCAGCACCGAGTCTGCTAGCGGGGGCTACGAGCAGTACTTC.

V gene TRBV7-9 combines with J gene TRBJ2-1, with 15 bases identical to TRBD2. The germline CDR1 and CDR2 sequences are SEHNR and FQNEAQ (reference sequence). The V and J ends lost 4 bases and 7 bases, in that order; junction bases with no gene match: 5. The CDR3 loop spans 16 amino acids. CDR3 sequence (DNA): TGTGCCAGCAGCTACCATGGGACTAGCGGGGGGAATGAGCAGTTCTTC. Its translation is CASSYHGTSGGNEQFF.

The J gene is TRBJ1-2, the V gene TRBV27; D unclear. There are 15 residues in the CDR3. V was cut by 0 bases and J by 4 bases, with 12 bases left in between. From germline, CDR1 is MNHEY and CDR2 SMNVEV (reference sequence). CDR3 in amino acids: CASSLSSGSLYGYTF. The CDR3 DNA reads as TGTGCCAGCAGTTTATCATCGGGTTCCCTCTATGGCTACACCTTC.

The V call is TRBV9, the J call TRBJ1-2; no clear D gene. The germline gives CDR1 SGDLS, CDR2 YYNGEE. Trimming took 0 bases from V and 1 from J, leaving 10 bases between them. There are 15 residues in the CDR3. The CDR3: CASSVGQEFNYGYTF. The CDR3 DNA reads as TGTGCCAGCAGCGTAGGGCAGGAATTTAACTATGGCTACACCTTC.

The CDR3 DNA reads as TGCGCCAGCAGCCAAGACGAGGCGGGGGAGTACAATGAGCAGTTCTTC. It is translated as CASSQDEAGEYNEQFF. The chain is built from TRBV4-3 and TRBJ2-1, with 7 positions matching TRBD2. The germline V gene has CDR1 LGHNA and CDR2 YSLEER. This CDR3 spans 16 amino acids. V shed 0 bases and J 4 bases; nucleotides not matched to a gene: 6.

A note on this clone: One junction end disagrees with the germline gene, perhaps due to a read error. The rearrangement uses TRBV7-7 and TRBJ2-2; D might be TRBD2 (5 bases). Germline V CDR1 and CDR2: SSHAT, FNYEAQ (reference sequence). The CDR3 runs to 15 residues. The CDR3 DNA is TGTGCTAGCAGCCCGAGCCGGGGAAGATCCGGGGAGCTGTTTTTT. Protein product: CASSPSRGRSGELFF.

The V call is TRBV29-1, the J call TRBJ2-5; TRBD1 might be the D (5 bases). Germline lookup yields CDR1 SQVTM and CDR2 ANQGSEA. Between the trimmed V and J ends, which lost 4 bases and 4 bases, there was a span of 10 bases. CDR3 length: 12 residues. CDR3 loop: CSVVSRAETQYF. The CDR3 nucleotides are TGCAGCGTTGTGTCCAGGGCAGAGACCCAGTACTTC.

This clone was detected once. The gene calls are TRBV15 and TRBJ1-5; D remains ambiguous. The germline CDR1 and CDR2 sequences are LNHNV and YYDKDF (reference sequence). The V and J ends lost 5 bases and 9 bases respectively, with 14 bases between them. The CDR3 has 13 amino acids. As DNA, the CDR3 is TGTGCCACCAGCGGCCTCCCTGGGAGGCCCCAGCATTTT. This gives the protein CATSGLPGRPQHF. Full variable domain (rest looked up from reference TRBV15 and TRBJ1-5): DAMVIQNPRYQVTQFGKPVTLSCSQTLNHNVMYWYQQKSSQAPKLLFHYYDKDFNNEADTPDNFQSRRPNTSFCFLDIRSPGLGDTAMYLCATSGLPGRPQHFGDGTRLSIL.

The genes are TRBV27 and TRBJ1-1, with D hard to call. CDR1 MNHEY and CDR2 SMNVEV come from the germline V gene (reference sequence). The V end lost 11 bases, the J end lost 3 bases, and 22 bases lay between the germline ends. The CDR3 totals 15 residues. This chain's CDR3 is CASLPAGEWYTEAFF. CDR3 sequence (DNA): TGTGCCTCCCTCCCGGCAGGAGAATGGTACACTGAAGCTTTCTTT.

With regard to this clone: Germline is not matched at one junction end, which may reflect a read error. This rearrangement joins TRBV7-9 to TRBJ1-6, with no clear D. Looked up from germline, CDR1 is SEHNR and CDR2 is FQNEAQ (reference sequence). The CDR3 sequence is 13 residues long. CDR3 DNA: TGTGCCAGCAGTTTAGACGGGAATTCACCCCTCCACTTT. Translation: CASSLDGNSPLHF.

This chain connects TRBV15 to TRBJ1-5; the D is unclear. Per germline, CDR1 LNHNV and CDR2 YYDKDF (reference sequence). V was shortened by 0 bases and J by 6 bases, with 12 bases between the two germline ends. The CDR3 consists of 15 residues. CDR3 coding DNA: TGTGCCACCAGCAGAGATCGTGGGGATGGTCAGCCCCAGCATTTT. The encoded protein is CATSRDRGDGQPQHF. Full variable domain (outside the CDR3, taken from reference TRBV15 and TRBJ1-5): DAMVIQNPRYQVTQFGKPVTLSCSQTLNHNVMYWYQQKSSQAPKLLFHYYDKDFNNEADTPDNFQSRRPNTSFCFLDIRSPGLGDTAMYLCATSRDRGDGQPQHFGDGTRLSIL.